This T cell receptor beta chain was profiled in a study of blood T cell repertoires in COVID-19. As for the study in general: Donors in the United States, Italy and Spain gave samples during acute or convalescent COVID-19. The cDNA or gDNA used as material had been derived from T cells, B-cell-depleted T cells, or PBMCs.

Produced via immunoSEQ multiplex PCR; TCRdb's table is partial and in-frame only. Here the sample spans roughly 300,000 clones, 87% being singletons. The CDR3 extends over 15 amino acids. Germline V gene lookup returns CDR1 LNHDA and CDR2 SQIVND (reference sequence). V lost 10 bases to trimming and J lost 4 bases; unmatched junction nucleotides: 12. The chain recombines TRBV19 with TRBJ2-3, with TRBD2 identical over 9 bases. Sequenced: peripheral blood. The source is a woman aged 45-65 years who had recovered from COVID-19. The CDR3 nucleotides are TGTGCCACCCAAAGGCTAGCGGGGAGGTCAGATACGCAGTATTTT. This sequence encodes CATQRLAGRSDTQYF.